Listed below are T cell receptor beta chains from one sample, sequenced in a study of cytomegalovirus exposure and HLA in healthy donors. Sequenced by immunoSEQ multiplex PCR; TCRdb stores in-frame clones only, minus some. The sample shows 110,000 to 150,000 clones, and over 2% sits with its ten largest clones. Source material: PBMCs. These receptors came from a woman in her late teens or twenties in good health and CMV-seronegative. CDR3s include the opening cysteine and the closing phenylalanine or tryptophan. A D gene is named only where the DNA matches it firmly.

CDR3aa: CASSYRLAGGSSSYNEQFF
CDR3nt: TGCGCCAGCAGCTACAGACTAGCGGGAGGGTCGAGCTCCTACAATGAGCAGTTCTTC
v_gene: TRBV4-3
j_gene: TRBJ2-1
len: 19
d_gene: TRBD2

CDR3aa: CASSPLRGSSNEQFF
CDR3nt: TGTGCCAGCAGCCCCCTACGCGGGAGCTCGAATGAGCAGTTCTTC
v_gene: TRBV7-9
j_gene: TRBJ2-1
len: 15
d_gene: TRBD2

CDR3aa: CASSLYHSSEYNSPLHF
CDR3nt: TGTGCCAGCAGCTTGTACCACAGTTCGGAATATAATTCACCCCTCCACTTT
v_gene: TRBV5-6
j_gene: TRBJ1-6
len: 17
d_gene: NA

CDR3aa: CASSLLANSPLHF
CDR3nt: TGTGCCAGCAGCTTGTTAGCTAATTCACCCCTCCACTTT
v_gene: TRBV5-4
j_gene: TRBJ1-6
len: 13
d_gene: NA

CDR3aa: CASSEGTDAAFF
CDR3nt: TGTGCCAGCAGTGAAGGGACAGACGCGGCTTTCTTT
v_gene: TRBV2
j_gene: TRBJ1-1
len: 12
d_gene: NA

CDR3aa: CASSLDSAGITYEQYF
CDR3nt: TGTGCCAGCAGCTTAGATTCGGCGGGAATCACCTACGAGCAGTACTTC
v_gene: TRBV7-2
j_gene: TRBJ2-7
len: 16
d_gene: NA

CDR3aa: CAWGQGSKNIQYF
CDR3nt: TGTGCCTGGGGACAGGGGTCCAAAAACATTCAGTACTTC
v_gene: TRBV30
j_gene: TRBJ2-4
len: 13
d_gene: TRBD1

CDR3aa: CSARPGNIQYF
CDR3nt: TGCAGTGCTAGGCCAGGAAACATTCAGTACTTC
v_gene: TRBV20-1
j_gene: TRBJ2-4
len: 11
d_gene: NA

CDR3aa: CASSPDGLYGYTF
CDR3nt: TGTGCCAGCAGCCCCGACGGACTCTATGGCTACACCTTC
v_gene: TRBV11-2
j_gene: TRBJ1-2
len: 13
d_gene: NA

CDR3aa: CASSLDARQGNQPQHF
CDR3nt: TGTGCCAGCAGCTTAGACGCAAGACAGGGCAATCAGCCCCAGCATTTT
v_gene: TRBV11-2
j_gene: TRBJ1-5
len: 16
d_gene: NA

CDR3aa: CASSFHHRGHGYTF
CDR3nt: TGTGCCAGCAGTTTCCATCACAGGGGGCATGGCTACACCTTC
v_gene: TRBV6-5
j_gene: TRBJ1-2
len: 14
d_gene: TRBD1

CDR3aa: CASSLTGAGNTIYF
CDR3nt: TGCGCCAGCAGCTTGACAGGGGCTGGAAACACCATATATTTT
v_gene: TRBV5-1
j_gene: TRBJ1-3
len: 14
d_gene: TRBD1

CDR3aa: CATSREPGGRNYGYTF
CDR3nt: TGTGCCACCAGCAGAGAGCCGGGAGGGCGGAACTATGGCTACACCTTC
v_gene: TRBV15
j_gene: TRBJ1-2
len: 16
d_gene: NA

CDR3aa: CASSLVFTANEKLFF
CDR3nt: TGTGCCAGCAGCTTAGTATTTACAGCTAATGAAAAACTGTTTTTT
v_gene: TRBV7-2
j_gene: TRBJ1-4
len: 15
d_gene: NA

CDR3aa: CANVDRPSYEQYF
CDR3nt: TGCGCCAACGTGGACAGGCCTTCCTACGAGCAGTACTTC
v_gene: TRBV5-1
j_gene: TRBJ2-7
len: 13
d_gene: TRBD1

CDR3aa: CASSEGTGIYEQYF
CDR3nt: TGTGCCAGCAGTGAAGGGACAGGGATCTACGAGCAGTACTTC
v_gene: TRBV6-1
j_gene: TRBJ2-7
len: 14
d_gene: TRBD1

CDR3aa: CASSFRDRGLGYTF
CDR3nt: TGTGCCAGCAGCTTCCGGGACAGGGGGCTAGGCTACACCTTC
v_gene: TRBV9
j_gene: TRBJ1-2
len: 14
d_gene: TRBD1

CDR3aa: CASSPGLAGGPREQFF
CDR3nt: TGTGCCAGCTCACCAGGACTAGCGGGAGGGCCAAGGGAGCAGTTCTTC
v_gene: TRBV27
j_gene: TRBJ2-1
len: 16
d_gene: TRBD2

CDR3aa: CASSLVTSGSSVRNEQFF
CDR3nt: TGCGCCAGCAGCTTGGTGACTAGCGGGAGTTCGGTGCGTAATGAGCAGTTCTTC
v_gene: TRBV5-1
j_gene: TRBJ2-1
len: 18
d_gene: TRBD2

CDR3aa: CATSGNSGNYNEQFF
CDR3nt: TGTGCCACCAGCGGAAACAGCGGGAACTACAATGAGCAGTTCTTC
v_gene: TRBV15
j_gene: TRBJ2-1
len: 15
d_gene: TRBD2

CDR3aa: CASSLEGAGAPETQYF
CDR3nt: TGCGCCAGCAGCTTGGAAGGGGCGGGAGCCCCAGAGACCCAGTACTTC
v_gene: TRBV5-1
j_gene: TRBJ2-5
len: 16
d_gene: TRBD2

CDR3aa: CASRTSGADTQYF
CDR3nt: TGTGCCAGCAGGACTAGCGGGGCAGATACGCAGTATTTT
v_gene: TRBV6-6
j_gene: TRBJ2-3
len: 13
d_gene: TRBD2

CDR3aa: CASSEARQASGSTDTQYF
CDR3nt: TGTGCCAGCAGTGAAGCCCGTCAGGCTAGCGGGAGCACAGATACGCAGTATTTT
v_gene: TRBV2
j_gene: TRBJ2-3
len: 18
d_gene: TRBD2

CDR3aa: CASSPGLAETGELFF
CDR3nt: TGCGCCAGCAGCCCGGGACTAGCGGAAACCGGGGAGCTGTTTTTT
v_gene: TRBV5-1
j_gene: TRBJ2-2
len: 15
d_gene: TRBD2